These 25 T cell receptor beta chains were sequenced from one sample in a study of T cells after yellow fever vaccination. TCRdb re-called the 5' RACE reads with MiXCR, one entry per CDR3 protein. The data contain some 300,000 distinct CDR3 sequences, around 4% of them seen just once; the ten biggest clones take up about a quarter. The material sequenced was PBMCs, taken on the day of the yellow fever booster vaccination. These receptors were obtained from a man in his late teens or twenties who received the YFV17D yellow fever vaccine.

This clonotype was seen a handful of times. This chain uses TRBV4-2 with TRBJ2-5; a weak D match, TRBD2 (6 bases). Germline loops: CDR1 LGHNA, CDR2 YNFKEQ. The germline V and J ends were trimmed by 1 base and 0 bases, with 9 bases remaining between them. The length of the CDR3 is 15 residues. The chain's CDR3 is CASSQGSGDQETQYF. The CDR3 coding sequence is TGTGCCAGCAGCCAAGGGTCGGGGGACCAAGAGACCCAGTACTTC.

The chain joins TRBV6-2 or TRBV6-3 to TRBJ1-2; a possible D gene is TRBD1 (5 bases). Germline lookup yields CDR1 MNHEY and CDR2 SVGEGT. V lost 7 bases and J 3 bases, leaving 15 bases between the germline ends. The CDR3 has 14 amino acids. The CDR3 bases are TGTGCCAGCATCGCGGGGCCGACCCACTATGGCTACACCTTC. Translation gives CASIAGPTHYGYTF.

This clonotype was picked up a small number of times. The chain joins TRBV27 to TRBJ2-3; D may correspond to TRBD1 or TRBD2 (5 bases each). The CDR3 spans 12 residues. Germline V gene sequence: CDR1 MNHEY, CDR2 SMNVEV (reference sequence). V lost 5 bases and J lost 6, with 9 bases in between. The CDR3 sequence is CASSEGWDTQYF. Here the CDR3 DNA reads TGTGCCAGCAGTGAGGGGTGGGATACGCAGTATTTT.

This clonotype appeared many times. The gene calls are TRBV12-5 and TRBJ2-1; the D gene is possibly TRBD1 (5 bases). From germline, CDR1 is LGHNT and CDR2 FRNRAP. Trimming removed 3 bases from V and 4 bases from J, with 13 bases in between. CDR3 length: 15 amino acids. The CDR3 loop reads CASGFLIGEYNEQFF. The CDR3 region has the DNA TGTGCTAGTGGTTTTTTAATAGGGGAATACAATGAGCAGTTCTTC.

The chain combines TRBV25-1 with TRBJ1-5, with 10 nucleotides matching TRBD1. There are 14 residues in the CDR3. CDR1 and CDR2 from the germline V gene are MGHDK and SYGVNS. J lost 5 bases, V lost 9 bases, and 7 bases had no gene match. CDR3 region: CASSGTGVHQPQHF. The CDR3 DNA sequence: TGTGCCAGTTCCGGGACAGGGGTCCATCAGCCCCAGCATTTT. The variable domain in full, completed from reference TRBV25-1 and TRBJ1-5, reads EADIYQTPRYLVIGTGKKITLECSQTMGHDKMYWYQQDPGMELHLIHYSYGVNSTEKGDLSSESTVSRIRTEHFPLTLESARPSHTSQYLCASSGTGVHQPQHFGDGTRLSIL.

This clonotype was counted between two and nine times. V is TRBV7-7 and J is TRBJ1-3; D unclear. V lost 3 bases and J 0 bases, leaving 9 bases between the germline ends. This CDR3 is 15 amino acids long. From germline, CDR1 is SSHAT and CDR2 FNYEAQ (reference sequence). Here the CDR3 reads CASSLGLSSGNTIYF. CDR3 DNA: TGTGCCAGCAGCTTGGGTCTGAGCTCTGGAAACACCATATATTTT. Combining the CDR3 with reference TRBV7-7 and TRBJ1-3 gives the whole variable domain GAGVSQSPRYKVTKRGQDVTLRCDPISSHATLYWYQQALGQGPEFLTYFNYEAQPDKSGLPSDRFSAERPEGSISTLTIQRTEQRDSAMYRCASSLGLSSGNTIYFGEGSWLTVV.

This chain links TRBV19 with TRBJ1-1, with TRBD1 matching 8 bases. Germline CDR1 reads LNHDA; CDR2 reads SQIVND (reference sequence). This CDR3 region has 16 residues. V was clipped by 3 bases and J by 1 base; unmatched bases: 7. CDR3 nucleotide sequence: TGTGCCAGTAGTATTTTCGACAGGGGCAAGAACACTGAAGCTTTCTTT. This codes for CASSIFDRGKNTEAFF.

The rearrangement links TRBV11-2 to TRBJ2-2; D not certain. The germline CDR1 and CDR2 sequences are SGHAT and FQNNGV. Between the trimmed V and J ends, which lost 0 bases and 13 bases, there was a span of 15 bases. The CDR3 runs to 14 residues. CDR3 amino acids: CASSLDGISRRLFF. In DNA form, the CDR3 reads TGTGCCAGCAGCTTAGATGGTATTTCCCGGAGGCTGTTTTTT.

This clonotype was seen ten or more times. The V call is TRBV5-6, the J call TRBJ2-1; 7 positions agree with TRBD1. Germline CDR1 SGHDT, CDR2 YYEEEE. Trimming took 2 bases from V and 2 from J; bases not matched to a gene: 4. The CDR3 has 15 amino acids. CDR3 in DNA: TGTGCCAGCAGCTTCGGCGACAGGGCCTACAATGAGCAGTTCTTC. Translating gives CASSFGDRAYNEQFF.

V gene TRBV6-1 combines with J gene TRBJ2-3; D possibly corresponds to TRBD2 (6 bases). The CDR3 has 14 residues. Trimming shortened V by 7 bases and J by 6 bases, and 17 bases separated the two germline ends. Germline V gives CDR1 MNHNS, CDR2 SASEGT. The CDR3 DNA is TGTGCCAGCAAGGGACTCGAGCCCCCCGATACGCAGTATTTT. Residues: CASKGLEPPDTQYF.

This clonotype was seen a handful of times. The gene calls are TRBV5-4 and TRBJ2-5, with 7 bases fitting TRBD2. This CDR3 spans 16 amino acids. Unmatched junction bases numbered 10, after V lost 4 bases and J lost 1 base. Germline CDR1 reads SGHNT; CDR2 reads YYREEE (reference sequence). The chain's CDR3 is CASSPAWGGIQETQYF. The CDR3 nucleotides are TGTGCCAGCAGCCCGGCGTGGGGGGGGATCCAAGAGACCCAGTACTTC.

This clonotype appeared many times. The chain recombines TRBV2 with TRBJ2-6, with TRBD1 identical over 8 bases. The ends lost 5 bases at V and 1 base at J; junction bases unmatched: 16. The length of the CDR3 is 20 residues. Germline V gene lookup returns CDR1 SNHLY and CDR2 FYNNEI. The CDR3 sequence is CASSPGVAGGVRSGANVLTF. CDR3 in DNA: TGTGCCAGCAGTCCCGGAGTTGCAGGGGGCGTCAGATCTGGGGCCAACGTCCTGACTTTC. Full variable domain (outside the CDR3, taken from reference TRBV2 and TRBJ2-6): EPEVTQTPSHQVTQMGQEVILRCVPISNHLYFYWYRQILGQKVEFLVSFYNNEISEKSEIFDDQFSVERPDGSNFTLKIRSTKLEDSAMYFCASSPGVAGGVRSGANVLTFGAGSRLTVL.

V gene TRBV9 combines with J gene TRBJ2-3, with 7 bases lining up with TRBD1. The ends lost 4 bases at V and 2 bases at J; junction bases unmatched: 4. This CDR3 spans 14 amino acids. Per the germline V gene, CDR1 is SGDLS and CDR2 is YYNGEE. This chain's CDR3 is CASSTGQVTDTQYF. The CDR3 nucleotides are TGTGCCAGCAGCACCGGACAGGTCACAGATACGCAGTATTTT.

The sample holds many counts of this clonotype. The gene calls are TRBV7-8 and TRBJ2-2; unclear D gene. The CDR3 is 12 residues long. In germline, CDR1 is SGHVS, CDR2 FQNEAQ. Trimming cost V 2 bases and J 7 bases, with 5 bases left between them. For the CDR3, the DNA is TGTGCCAGCAGCTTATCAGTCGGGGAGCTGTTTTTT. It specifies CASSLSVGELFF.

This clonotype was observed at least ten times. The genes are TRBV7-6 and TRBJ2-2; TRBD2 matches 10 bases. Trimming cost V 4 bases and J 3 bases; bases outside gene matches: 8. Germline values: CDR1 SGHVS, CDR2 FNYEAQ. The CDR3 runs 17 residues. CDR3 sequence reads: CASSWTSGLPDTGELFF. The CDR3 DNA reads TGTGCCAGCAGCTGGACTAGCGGACTCCCGGACACCGGGGAGCTGTTTTTT.

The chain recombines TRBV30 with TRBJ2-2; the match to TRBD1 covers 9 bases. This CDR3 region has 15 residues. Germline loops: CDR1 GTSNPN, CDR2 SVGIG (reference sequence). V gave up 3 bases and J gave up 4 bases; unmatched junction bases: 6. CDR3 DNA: TGTGCCTGGAGCCTACAGGGGGCGTCCACCGGGGAGCTGTTTTTT. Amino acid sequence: CAWSLQGASTGELFF.

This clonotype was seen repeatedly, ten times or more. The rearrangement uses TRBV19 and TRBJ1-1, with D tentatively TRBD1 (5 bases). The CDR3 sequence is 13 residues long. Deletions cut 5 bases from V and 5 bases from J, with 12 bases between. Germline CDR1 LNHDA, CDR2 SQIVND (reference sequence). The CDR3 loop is CASSLFGATEAFF. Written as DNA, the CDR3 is TGTGCCAGTAGTCTGTTTGGGGCGACTGAAGCTTTCTTT.

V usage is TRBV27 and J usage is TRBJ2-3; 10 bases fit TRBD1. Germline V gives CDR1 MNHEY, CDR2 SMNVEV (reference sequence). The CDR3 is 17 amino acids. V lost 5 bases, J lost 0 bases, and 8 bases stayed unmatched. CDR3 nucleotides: TGTGCCAGCAGTCCACGGTGGACAGGGGGGAGCACAGATACGCAGTATTTT. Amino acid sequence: CASSPRWTGGSTDTQYF.

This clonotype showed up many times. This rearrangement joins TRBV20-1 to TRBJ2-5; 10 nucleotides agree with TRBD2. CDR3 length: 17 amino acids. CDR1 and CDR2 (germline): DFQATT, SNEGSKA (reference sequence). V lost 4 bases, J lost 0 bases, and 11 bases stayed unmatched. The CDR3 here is CSATDLASGGNQETQYF. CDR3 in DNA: TGCAGTGCTACAGATCTGGCTAGCGGGGGCAACCAAGAGACCCAGTACTTC.

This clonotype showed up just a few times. The CDR3 spells CASSLGWMWGQGETQYF. The CDR3 bases are TGTGCCAGCAGCTTAGGATGGATGTGGGGGCAGGGAGAGACCCAGTACTTC. The chain combines TRBV7-2 with TRBJ2-5; possible D gene TRBD1, 6 bases. CDR1 is SGHTA, CDR2 FQGNSA, per germline. The ends were cut back, 1 base at V and 4 bases at J, with 19 bases in the middle. CDR3 size: 17 residues.

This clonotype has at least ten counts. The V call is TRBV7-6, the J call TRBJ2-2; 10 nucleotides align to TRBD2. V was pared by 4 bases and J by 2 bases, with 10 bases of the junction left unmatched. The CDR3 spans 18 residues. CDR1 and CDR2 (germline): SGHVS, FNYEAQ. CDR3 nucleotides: TGTGCCAGCAGCTATTGGCTAGCGGGGGATCTTAACACCGGGGAGCTGTTTTTT. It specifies CASSYWLAGDLNTGELFF.

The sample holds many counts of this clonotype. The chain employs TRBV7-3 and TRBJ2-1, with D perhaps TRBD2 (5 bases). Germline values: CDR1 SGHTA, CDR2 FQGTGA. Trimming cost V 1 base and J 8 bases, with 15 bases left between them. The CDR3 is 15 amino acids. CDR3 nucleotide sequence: TGTGCCAGCAGCTTAATGGGAGCTAGTTATGATGAGCAGTTCTTC. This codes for CASSLMGASYDEQFF.

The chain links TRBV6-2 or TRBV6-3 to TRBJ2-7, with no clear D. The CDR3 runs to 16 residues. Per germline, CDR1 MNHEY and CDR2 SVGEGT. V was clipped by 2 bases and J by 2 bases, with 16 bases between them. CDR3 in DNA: TGTGCCAGCAGTTACGCGGCAGACCCCTGGGCCTACGAGCAGTACGTC. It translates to CASSYAADPWAYEQYV.

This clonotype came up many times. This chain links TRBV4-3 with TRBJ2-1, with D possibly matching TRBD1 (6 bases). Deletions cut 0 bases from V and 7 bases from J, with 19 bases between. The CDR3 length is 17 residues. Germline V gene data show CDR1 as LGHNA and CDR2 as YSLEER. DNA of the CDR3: TGCGCCAGCAGCCAAGACGAAACCCGTAAGAGGGGGAATGAGCAGTTCTTC. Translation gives CASSQDETRKRGNEQFF.

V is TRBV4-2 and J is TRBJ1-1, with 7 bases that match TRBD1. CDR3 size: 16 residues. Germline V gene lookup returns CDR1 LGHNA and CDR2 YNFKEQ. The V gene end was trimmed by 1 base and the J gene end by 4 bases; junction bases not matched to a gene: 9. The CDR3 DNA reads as TGTGCCAGCAGCCAAGTGGAGGGGGCGCGCGGCACTGAAGCTTTCTTT. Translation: CASSQVEGARGTEAFF.